This T cell receptor (beta chain) was obtained from a study of OX40 agonist ivuxolimab in advanced cancers. About the research overall: Each dose-escalation patient presented with hepatocellular carcinoma, melanoma, renal cell or head and neck cancer.

The table came from immunoSEQ multiplex PCR; TCRdb's copy has only in-frame clones and leaves some out. There are 65,000 or so clones in the sample; 90% to 95% occur only once, and over 10% lies in the top ten. CDR1 and CDR2 (germline): KGHSH, LQKENI. CDR3 length equals 18 residues. After removal of 1 base from V and 5 bases from J, the junction contained 13 bases not matched to a gene. On cycle 4 day 1 and cycle 7 day 1, as well as at baseline, blood was sampled. The gene calls are TRBV18 and TRBJ2-2; 7 bases align to TRBD2. This TCR derives from an adult with an advanced solid tumor such as melanoma, head and neck, liver or kidney cancer. This material consisted of CD4+ or CD8+ T cells sorted from blood, taken in a trial of the OX40 agonist ivuxolimab. CDR3 in DNA: TGTGCCAGCTCACCACGCGGGAGTGCGGCTTGGGGTACCGGGGAGCTGTTTTTT. As protein: CASSPRGSAAWGTGELFF.